These T cell receptor beta chains were read from a single sample in a study of regulatory T cells in long-lasting Graves disease. TCRdb reprocessed the multiplex PCR reads with MiXCR, giving one entry per CDR3 protein. The sample shows about 400,000 distinct CDR3 sequences, 20% to 25% of them seen only once. Material: peripheral blood mononuclear cells (PBMCs), obtained when the disease was refractory, from a patient treated with antithyroid drugs. These receptors originate from a female donor with Graves disease. The CDR3 runs from the conserved cysteine through the conserved F or W. Fields, in order: clone size, V gene, D gene, J gene, CDR3 protein. D genes are given only for firm matches. Clone size is given for some rows only: seen once, a few or many times, or a class if the clone is expanded.

clone size: -; V gene: TRBV4-3; D gene: -; J gene: TRBJ1-1; CDR3 protein: CASSHSTATEAFF
clone size: -; V gene: TRBV29-1; D gene: -; J gene: TRBJ2-7; CDR3 protein: CSVPEGYEQYF
clone size: -; V gene: TRBV3-1; D gene: -; J gene: TRBJ1-6; CDR3 protein: CASSQERGRSPLHF
clone size: many; V gene: TRBV2; D gene: TRBD2; J gene: TRBJ2-2; CDR3 protein: CASIPGGTGELFF
clone size: -; V gene: TRBV6-2/TRBV6-3; D gene: -; J gene: TRBJ1-1; CDR3 protein: CASSYDPDTEAFF
clone size: many; V gene: TRBV28; D gene: TRBD1; J gene: TRBJ1-5; CDR3 protein: CASSLGTGRANQPQHF
clone size: many; V gene: TRBV7-2; D gene: -; J gene: TRBJ1-1; CDR3 protein: CASSLALPGRTEVFF
clone size: many; V gene: TRBV12-3/TRBV12-4; D gene: -; J gene: TRBJ1-5; CDR3 protein: CASSPSNQPQHF
clone size: few; V gene: TRBV5-5; D gene: -; J gene: TRBJ1-1; CDR3 protein: CASSLDLNTGAFF
clone size: many; V gene: TRBV7-8; D gene: TRBD2; J gene: TRBJ2-5; CDR3 protein: CASTGRLATPGTQYF
clone size: many; V gene: TRBV19; D gene: -; J gene: TRBJ1-4; CDR3 protein: CACRQIGTNEKLFF
clone size: -; V gene: TRBV12-3/TRBV12-4; D gene: TRBD1; J gene: TRBJ2-1; CDR3 protein: CASSLRQGAGNEQFF
clone size: many; V gene: TRBV12-3/TRBV12-4; D gene: -; J gene: TRBJ2-7; CDR3 protein: CASSLGAGANEQYF
clone size: -; V gene: TRBV4-3; D gene: -; J gene: TRBJ1-1; CDR3 protein: CASSQDPRGTEAFF
clone size: -; V gene: TRBV18; D gene: -; J gene: TRBJ1-1; CDR3 protein: CASLPSGRTEAFF
clone size: many; V gene: TRBV30; D gene: -; J gene: TRBJ1-2; CDR3 protein: CASDYGYTF
clone size: -; V gene: TRBV30; D gene: TRBD1; J gene: TRBJ1-3; CDR3 protein: CAGGQTSSGNTIYF
clone size: many; V gene: TRBV12-3/TRBV12-4; D gene: TRBD2; J gene: TRBJ2-1; CDR3 protein: CASSLSGINYNEQFF
clone size: -; V gene: TRBV5-1; D gene: TRBD2; J gene: TRBJ2-7; CDR3 protein: CASSPNPSGATKEQYF
clone size: many; V gene: TRBV27; D gene: TRBD2; J gene: TRBJ2-7; CDR3 protein: CASSPGTSGRNYEQYF
clone size: few; V gene: TRBV7-2; D gene: -; J gene: TRBJ2-4; CDR3 protein: CASSLVEQGSKNIQYF
clone size: -; V gene: TRBV18; D gene: -; J gene: TRBJ2-7; CDR3 protein: CASSPRTLSYEQYF
clone size: -; V gene: TRBV5-1; D gene: -; J gene: TRBJ2-5; CDR3 protein: CASSLAGGPPETQYF
clone size: -; V gene: TRBV6-2/TRBV6-3; D gene: TRBD1; J gene: TRBJ1-5; CDR3 protein: CASSLSLTGNQPQHF
clone size: few; V gene: TRBV9; D gene: -; J gene: TRBJ2-5; CDR3 protein: CASSVAGVEETQYF
clone size: -; V gene: TRBV6-1; D gene: -; J gene: TRBJ2-3; CDR3 protein: CASISPPGASTDTQYF
clone size: many; V gene: TRBV12-3/TRBV12-4; D gene: TRBD2; J gene: TRBJ2-2; CDR3 protein: CASSGGLAGGDTGELFF
clone size: few; V gene: TRBV27; D gene: -; J gene: TRBJ1-6; CDR3 protein: CASSSPSPRFGSPLHF
clone size: -; V gene: TRBV15; D gene: -; J gene: TRBJ2-5; CDR3 protein: CATSRGASKETQYF
clone size: many; V gene: TRBV10-1; D gene: -; J gene: TRBJ2-2; CDR3 protein: CASSPYRERTGELFF
clone size: many; V gene: TRBV6-1; D gene: -; J gene: TRBJ2-7; CDR3 protein: CASKTGYEQYF
clone size: few; V gene: TRBV5-5; D gene: -; J gene: TRBJ1-4; CDR3 protein: CASSLGGFQEKLFF
clone size: -; V gene: TRBV6-2/TRBV6-3; D gene: TRBD1; J gene: TRBJ2-7; CDR3 protein: CASSKTPGQGYEQYF